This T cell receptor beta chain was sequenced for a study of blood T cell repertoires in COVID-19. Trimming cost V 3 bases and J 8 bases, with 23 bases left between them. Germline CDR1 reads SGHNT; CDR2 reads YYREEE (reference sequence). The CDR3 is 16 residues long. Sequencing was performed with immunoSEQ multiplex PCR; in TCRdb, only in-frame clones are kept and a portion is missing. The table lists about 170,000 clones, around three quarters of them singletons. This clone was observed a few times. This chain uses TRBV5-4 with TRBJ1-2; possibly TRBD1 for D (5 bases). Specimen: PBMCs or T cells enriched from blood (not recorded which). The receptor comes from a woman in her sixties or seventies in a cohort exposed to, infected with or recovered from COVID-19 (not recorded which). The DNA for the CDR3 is TGTGCCAGCAGCTACGGGTCCCGACTAGGGGAGGGCGGCTACACCTTC. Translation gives CASSYGSRLGEGGYTF. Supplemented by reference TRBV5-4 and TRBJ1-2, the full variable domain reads ETGVTQSPTHLIKTRGQQVTLRCSSQSGHNTVSWYQQALGQGPQFIFQYYREEENGRGNFPPRFSGLQFPNYSSELNVNALELDDSALYLCASSYGSRLGEGGYTFGSGTRLTVV.